This is a list of T cell receptor beta chains from one sample in a study of early T cells in non-severe SARS-CoV-2 infection. TCRdb called the 5' RACE reads again in MiXCR, with one record for every CDR3 protein. The sample has some 71,000 distinct CDR3 sequences, 12% seen once. The sequenced material came from whole blood. The receptor source for this set is an adult who was a healthcare worker with PCR-confirmed SARS-CoV-2 infection or an uninfected control (not recorded which). Both conserved end residues are part of each CDR3. The D gene is left open where the match is weak. Clone size is stated in some rows and not others, as once, few, many or a class when expanded.

V,J,size,D,DNA,CDR3
TRBV7-6,TRBJ1-1,NA,TRBD1,TGTGCCAGCAGCTTAGAGTCTTCGGGACAGGCGTTGAACACTGAAGCTTTCTTT,CASSLESSGQALNTEAFF
TRBV7-2,TRBJ2-7,many,NA,TGTGCCAGCAGCCCCGTAGGGGGGGGCACCTACGAGCAGTACTTC,CASSPVGGGTYEQYF
TRBV21-1,TRBJ2-5,few,NA,TGTGCCAGCAGCTCTACTAGCGGGAGGGCCCTAGGGGCGCAAGAGACCCAGTACTTC,CASSSTSGRALGAQETQYF
TRBV6-5,TRBJ1-1,NA,NA,TGTGCCAGCAGTCGTACAGGATTGAACACTGAAGCTTTCTTT,CASSRTGLNTEAFF
TRBV12-3/TRBV12-4,TRBJ2-6,many,NA,TGTGCCAGCAGTTTTGGCCGGACCTCTGGGGCCAACGTCCTGACTTTC,CASSFGRTSGANVLTF
TRBV12-5,TRBJ1-1,many,TRBD1,TGTGCTAGTGGTTTGAGGACAGGGACGACTGAAGCTTTCTTT,CASGLRTGTTEAFF
TRBV4-1,TRBJ1-1,NA,NA,TGCGCCAGCAGCCAAGACTTCAAGCTCGAGGCTTTCTTT,CASSQDFKLEAFF
TRBV5-1,TRBJ2-1,few,NA,TGCGCCAGCAGCCTCAAGGAGCGTAGGGAGCAGTTCTTC,CASSLKERREQFF
TRBV13,TRBJ2-7,many,NA,TGTGCCAGCAGCTTCACCCCCGGGCAGGGGACCTACGAGCAGTACTTC,CASSFTPGQGTYEQYF
TRBV7-8,TRBJ2-2,few,NA,TGTGCCAGCAGCTTAGGGGAATGGGGGGAGCTGTTTTTT,CASSLGEWGELFF
TRBV7-3,TRBJ2-6,many,NA,TGTGCCAGCAGCTTAATCTCAGGCGTAGGGGATGGGGCCAACGTCCTGACTTTC,CASSLISGVGDGANVLTF
TRBV25-1,TRBJ2-7,few,NA,TGTGCCAGCAGTCTTATCAGTCCAGTCTCCGAGCAGTACTTC,CASSLISPVSEQYF
TRBV5-1,TRBJ1-4,many,TRBD1,TGCGCCAGCAGGGGACAGGGGGCAACTAATGAAAAACTGTTTTTT,CASRGQGATNEKLFF
TRBV5-6,TRBJ1-2,many,NA,TGTGCCAGCAGCTTGGATGTGGACTATGGCTACACCTTC,CASSLDVDYGYTF
TRBV11-2,TRBJ2-1,few,NA,TGTGCCAGCAGCTTAGCGCCAGGGGTTACGGCTGAGCAGTTCTTC,CASSLAPGVTAEQFF
TRBV4-2,TRBJ1-2,NA,NA,TGTGCCAGCAGCCAAGAACAGTCCTATGGCTACACCTTC,CASSQEQSYGYTF
TRBV7-9,TRBJ2-5,many,NA,TGTGCCAGCAGCTTTCTCCAAGAGACCCAGTACTTC,CASSFLQETQYF
TRBV5-5,TRBJ2-5,NA,TRBD1,TGTGCCAGCAGCTTCGGACAGGGCCAAGAGACCCAGTACTTC,CASSFGQGQETQYF
TRBV2,TRBJ2-7,few,NA,TGTGCCAGCAGTGAATCCGGTTACGAGCAGTACTTC,CASSESGYEQYF
TRBV6-2/TRBV6-3,TRBJ1-3,NA,NA,TGTGCCAGCAGTTACGGAAACACCATATATTTT,CASSYGNTIYF
TRBV5-1,TRBJ2-1,NA,TRBD2,TGCGCCAGCAGCTTGATAGCGGGAGTGGACTACAATGAGCAGTTCTTC,CASSLIAGVDYNEQFF
TRBV6-5,TRBJ1-1,few,NA,TGTGCCAGCAGTTACCCTCAGGGGGAAGCTTTCTTT,CASSYPQGEAFF
TRBV2,TRBJ1-3,many,NA,TGTGCCAGCAGTCCGGAGAGTGGAAACACCATATATTTT,CASSPESGNTIYF
TRBV20-1,TRBJ2-1,many,NA,TGCAGTGCTACCTTGACAGGTAACGCTGAGCAGTTCTTC,CSATLTGNAEQFF
TRBV7-8,TRBJ2-2,few,NA,TGTGCCAGCAGCTTAAGCATTGTCAGGGTAGAAGATGACACCGGGGAGCTGTTTTTT,CASSLSIVRVEDDTGELFF
TRBV18,TRBJ2-4,NA,NA,TGTGCCAGCTCACCACGTCTGCTTGAGACAGGCCTTGCAGGCATTCAGTACTTC,CASSPRLLETGLAGIQYF
TRBV29-1,TRBJ2-1,few,TRBD2,TGCAGCGTCGGGACTAGCGGGAGGAGTAGCGATGAGCAGTTCTTC,CSVGTSGRSSDEQFF
TRBV14,TRBJ2-3,few,TRBD2,TGTGCCAGCAGCCAAGCAAAGCGGGGTACCACAGATACGCAGTATTTT,CASSQAKRGTTDTQYF
TRBV29-1,TRBJ2-3,NA,NA,TGCAGCGTTGAAGACGGTGTACTTGGCACAGATACGCAGTATTTT,CSVEDGVLGTDTQYF